This T cell receptor (beta chain) was observed in a study of blood T cell repertoires in COVID-19. The CDR3 spans 17 residues. Trimming shortened V by 4 bases and J by 0 bases, and 16 bases separated the two germline ends. Germline V lookup: CDR1 SGHDN, CDR2 FVKESK. Profiled with immunoSEQ multiplex PCR; TCRdb holds only in-frame clones, not every one. The profile shows about 200,000 clones, 78% of them singletons. A single count supports this clone. The receptor's source is a woman of 80 years or more with active or convalescent COVID-19. The specimen was peripheral blood. The rearrangement links TRBV14 to TRBJ1-3; D not resolved. As DNA, the CDR3 is TGTGCCAGCAGCCCCCTAGGCATCGGAGGCTCTGGAAACACCATATATTTT. Translating it yields CASSPLGIGGSGNTIYF.